Described below is a single TCR beta chain sequence and its context. In the source study's methods: Nucleated cell counts were estimated from reference gene primer amplification. Measured with immunoSEQ multiplex PCR; TCRdb has only the in-frame clones, and not every one. That table is the source of V, J and clone size, and D and trimming were worked out from the DNA. The table has 250,000 to 300,000 clones, about 86% seen once. CDR1 is SGHTA and CDR2 is FQGTGA in the germline V gene. The CDR3 is made up of 19 amino acids. V was clipped by 3 bases and J by 0 bases, with 22 bases between them. The data stem from a study of blood T cell repertoires in COVID-19.

J is TRBJ2-3 and V is TRBV7-3; D possibly corresponds to TRBD2 (5 bases). The sample was peripheral blood. This clonotype originated in a woman aged 60-70 years with active or convalescent COVID-19. The CDR3 nucleotides are TGTGCCAGCAGCTTTGGTTCGACATTTAGACGGGGTAGCACAGATACGCAGTATTTT. It encodes CASSFGSTFRRGSTDTQYF.